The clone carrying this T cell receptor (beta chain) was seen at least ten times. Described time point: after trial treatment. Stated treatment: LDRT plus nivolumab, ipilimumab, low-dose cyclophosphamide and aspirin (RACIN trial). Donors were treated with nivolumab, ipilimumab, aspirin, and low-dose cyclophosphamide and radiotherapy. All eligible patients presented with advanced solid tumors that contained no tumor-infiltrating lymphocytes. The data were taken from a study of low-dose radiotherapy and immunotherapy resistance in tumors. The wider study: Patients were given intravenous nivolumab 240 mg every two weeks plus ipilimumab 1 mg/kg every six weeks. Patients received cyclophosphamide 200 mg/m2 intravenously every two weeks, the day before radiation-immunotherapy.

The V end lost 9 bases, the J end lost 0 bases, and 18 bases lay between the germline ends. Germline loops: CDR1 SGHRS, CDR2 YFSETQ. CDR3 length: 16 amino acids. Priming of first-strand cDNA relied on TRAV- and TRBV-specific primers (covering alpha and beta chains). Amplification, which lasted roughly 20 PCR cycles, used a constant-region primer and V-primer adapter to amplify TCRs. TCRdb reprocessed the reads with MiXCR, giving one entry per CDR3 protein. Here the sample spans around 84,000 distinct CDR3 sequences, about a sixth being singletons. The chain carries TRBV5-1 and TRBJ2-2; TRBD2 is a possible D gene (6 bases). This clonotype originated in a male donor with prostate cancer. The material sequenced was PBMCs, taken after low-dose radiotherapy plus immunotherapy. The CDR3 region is CATTQGTVANTGELFF. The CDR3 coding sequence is TGCGCCACCACACAAGGGACTGTAGCGAACACCGGGGAGCTGTTTTTT. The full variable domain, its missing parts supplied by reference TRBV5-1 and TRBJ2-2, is KAGVTQTPRYLIKTRGQQVTLSCSPISGHRSVSWYQQTPGQGLQFLFEYFSETQRNKGNFPGRFSGRQFSNSRSEMNVSTLELGDSALYLCATTQGTVANTGELFFGEGSRLTVL.